The clone carrying this T cell receptor (beta chain) came up a few times. The CDR3 runs to 17 residues. Trimming removed 4 bases from V and 1 base from J, with 18 bases in between. Germline loops: CDR1 MRHNA, CDR2 SNTAGT. This specimen belongs to a study of identifying expanded T cells in peripheral blood. TCRdb's table, derived via immunoSEQ multiplex PCR, lists solely in-frame clones and lacks some. This table holds around 120,000 clones, around 89% found once. Collection occurred without any documented infections or immune events in donors. This receptor was identified in a person aged 18 to 75 in good health. The genes are TRBV6-4 and TRBJ2-3; D may be TRBD2 (5 bases). Sequencing input: blood. The CDR3 DNA is TGTGCCAGCAGTGCCTCGAGGGAATTCGGTGGCACAGATACGCAGTATTTT. It yields the protein CASSASREFGGTDTQYF.